This TCR beta chain is drawn from a study of identical twins. TCRdb ran MiXCR on the 5' RACE reads and lists one entry per CDR3 protein. Seen here are some 690,000 distinct CDR3 sequences, about 20% observed once, and the top ten hold approximately 4.3%. CDR1 MGHDK and CDR2 SYGVNS come from the germline V gene. Unmatched junction bases numbered 14, after V lost 5 bases and J lost 5 bases. The CDR3 runs to 16 residues. This clonotype was found a few times. The sample also formed part of further work on T cells expressing NK-cell markers.

The specimen sequenced was PBMCs. V is TRBV25-1 and J is TRBJ2-5; 7 bases are shared with TRBD1. This TCR came from a woman under 30 in good health. CDR3 bases: TGTGCCAGCAGTTCTTATCCATCAGAGGGGGCGGAGACCCAGTACTTC. Residues: CASSSYPSEGAETQYF.